Listed below are T cell receptor beta chains from one sample, sequenced in a study of control samples from healthy donors and cancer patients. Using immunoSEQ multiplex PCR, the repertoire was profiled, and TCRdb retains in-frame clones only, with some absent. The sample includes about 21,000 clones, around four fifths of them seen just once. The sequenced sample consisted of PBMCs. The receptors shown here come from a man aged 55 to 70 with colorectal cancer. The CDR3 runs from the conserved cysteine through the conserved F or W. A D gene is named only where the DNA matches it firmly. Only part of the rows carry a size: once, few, many, or a class if the clone is expanded.

>TRBD1|TRBJ1-2|TRBV5-1|NA
CASSLAQTGHGYTF
TGCGCCAGCAGCTTGGCCCAGACAGGGCACGGCTACACCTTC
>NA|TRBJ1-5|TRBV27|NA
CASSFRGRNQPQHF
TGTGCCAGCAGTTTTCGGGGTCGGAATCAGCCCCAGCATTTT
>NA|TRBJ2-3|TRBV12-3/TRBV12-4|NA
CASSFGSRFSHF
TGTGCCAGCAGTTTTGGGTCACGTTTTTCCCATTTT
>NA|TRBJ2-2|TRBV25-1|once
CASSELAVPTSNTGELFF
TGTGCCAGCAGTGAATTAGCGGTGCCTACCTCGAACACCGGGGAGCTGTTTTTT
>TRBD2|TRBJ2-3|TRBV9|NA
CASSVGASGVADTQYF
TGTGCCAGCAGCGTAGGAGCTAGCGGGGTGGCAGATACGCAGTATTTT
>NA|TRBJ1-4|TRBV5-1|NA
CASSPGQSEKLFF
TGCGCCAGCAGCCCTGGACAATCAGAAAAACTGTTTTTT
>NA|TRBJ1-4|TRBV5-1|once
CASSLVVDSGIGKLFF
TGCGCCAGCAGCTTGGTGGTGGACAGCGGAATTGGAAAACTGTTTTTT
>NA|TRBJ2-7|TRBV6-1|NA
CASSDSDYEQYF
TGTGCCAGCAGTGACAGTGACTACGAGCAGTACTTC
>NA|TRBJ2-5|TRBV3-1/TRBV3-2|NA
CASSQESTETQYF
TGTGCCAGCAGCCAAGAGTCAACCGAGACCCAGTACTTC
>NA|TRBJ2-6|TRBV6-5|NA
CASSYSTGTGANVLTF
TGTGCCAGCAGTTACTCGACGGGGACTGGGGCCAACGTCCTGACTTTC
>TRBD2|TRBJ2-5|TRBV6-9|NA
CASSYLAGGPGTQYF
TGTGCCAGCAGTTATCTAGCGGGGGGGCCCGGGACCCAGTACTTC
>NA|TRBJ1-1|TRBV29-1|NA
CSVDGGLTEAFF
TGCAGCGTTGACGGGGGGCTCACTGAAGCTTTCTTT
>NA|TRBJ2-6|TRBV10-3|NA
CATQGGSGANVLTF
TGTGCCACCCAGGGGGGATCTGGGGCCAACGTCCTGACTTTC
>TRBD1|TRBJ2-1|TRBV10-3|NA
CAIRDRTYNEQFF
TGTGCCATCCGGGACAGGACGTACAATGAGCAGTTCTTC
>TRBD2|TRBJ2-1|TRBV2|NA
CAGRAGTINNEQFF
TGTGCGGGACGAGCCGGGACTATAAACAATGAGCAGTTCTTC
>TRBD1|TRBJ2-5|TRBV7-9|NA
CASSSSGTGSQETQYF
TGTGCCAGCAGCTCCTCCGGGACAGGGTCCCAAGAGACCCAGTACTTC
>NA|TRBJ1-1|TRBV30|NA
CAWGGQRTAFF
TGTGCCTGGGGAGGGCAGAGAACTGCTTTCTTT
>TRBD2|TRBJ2-2|TRBV5-1|NA
CASSDSWGGTANTGELFF
TGCGCCAGCAGCGATTCCTGGGGGGGAACAGCGAACACCGGGGAGCTGTTTTTT
>NA|TRBJ1-1|TRBV6-2/TRBV6-3|NA
CASSGQYPEAFF
TGTGCCAGCAGTGGACAGTACCCTGAAGCTTTCTTT
>TRBD1|TRBJ1-6|TRBV10-3|NA
CAISGGQGDNSPLHF
TGTGCCATCAGTGGAGGACAGGGAGATAATTCACCCCTCCACTTT
>NA|TRBJ2-1|TRBV11-2|NA
CASSLAAGSSYNEQFF
TGTGCCAGCAGCTTAGCCGCGGGTAGCTCCTACAATGAGCAGTTCTTC
>TRBD2|TRBJ2-7|TRBV4-2|NA
CASSQHSGGAYEQYF
TGTGCCAGCAGCCAACATAGCGGGGGGGCCTACGAGCAGTACTTC
>NA|TRBJ2-3|TRBV11-3|NA
CASSSGGTGATLASTDTQYF
TGTGCCAGCAGCTCGGGGGGCACAGGGGCTACCCTAGCTAGCACAGATACGCAGTATTTT
>NA|TRBJ2-7|TRBV6-6|NA
CASSYSLPYEQYF
TGTGCCAGCAGTTATAGTCTACCCTACGAGCAGTACTTC
>NA|TRBJ1-2|TRBV9|NA
CASSVESIIGQLFYGYTF
TGTGCCAGCAGCGTAGAGTCGATAATTGGACAGCTTTTCTATGGCTACACCTTC
>NA|TRBJ1-5|TRBV9|NA
CASSIGPTQPQHF
TGTGCCAGCAGCATCGGTCCTACTCAGCCCCAGCATTTT
>TRBD1|TRBJ1-1|TRBV6-1|NA
CASSEDRGFAAFF
TGTGCCAGCAGTGAGGACAGGGGGTTTGCGGCTTTCTTT
>NA|TRBJ1-5|TRBV6-2/TRBV6-3|NA
CASSYIGGRVTQHF
TGTGCCAGCAGTTACATAGGCGGCCGAGTGACCCAGCATTTT
>NA|TRBJ2-2|TRBV2|NA
CASSETGLYTGELFF
TGTGCCAGCAGTGAAACAGGGTTGTACACCGGGGAGCTGTTTTTT
>TRBD1|TRBJ1-1|TRBV7-6|NA
CASLPGQGRMNTEAFF
TGTGCCAGCCTACCGGGACAGGGCCGCATGAACACTGAAGCTTTCTTT
>TRBD2|TRBJ2-4|TRBV19|NA
CASTHGLAGTKNIQYF
TGTGCCAGTACCCACGGACTAGCGGGTACTAAGAACATTCAGTACTTC
>NA|TRBJ1-2|TRBV11-2|NA
CASSQDTLNYGYTF
TGTGCCAGCAGCCAAGACACTCTTAACTATGGCTACACCTTC
>TRBD1|TRBJ1-2|TRBV7-2|NA
CASSSRDRGNYGYTF
TGTGCCAGCAGCAGCCGGGACAGGGGAAACTATGGCTACACCTTC
>NA|TRBJ2-4|TRBV27|NA
CASSLSGQLAKNIQYF
TGTGCCAGCAGTTTATCGGGACAACTAGCCAAAAACATTCAGTACTTC
>NA|TRBJ2-2|TRBV19|NA
CASSMTGNTGELFF
TGTGCCAGTAGTATGACGGGGAACACCGGGGAGCTGTTTTTT
>NA|TRBJ2-5|TRBV3-1/TRBV3-2|NA
CASSQDREETQYF
TGTGCCAGCAGCCAAGATAGGGAAGAGACCCAGTACTTC
>NA|TRBJ1-2|TRBV4-2|NA
CASSHPEDLYGYTF
TGTGCCAGCAGCCATCCAGAAGATCTCTATGGCTACACCTTC
>NA|TRBJ1-1|TRBV4-1|NA
CASSQAGQERSEAFF
TGCGCCAGCAGCCAAGCAGGGCAGGAGAGGTCTGAAGCTTTCTTT
>NA|TRBJ1-1|TRBV19|NA
CASSILQNTEAFF
TGTGCCAGTAGTATCCTCCAGAACACTGAAGCTTTCTTT
>NA|TRBJ1-3|TRBV6-5|NA
CASSAEFSGNTIYF
TGTGCCAGCAGCGCAGAGTTTTCTGGAAACACCATATATTTT
>NA|TRBJ1-1|TRBV7-2|NA
CASSLIMDTEAFF
TGTGCCAGCAGCTTAATTATGGACACTGAAGCTTTCTTT
>NA|TRBJ2-5|TRBV7-9|NA
CASRTTEETQYF
TGTGCCAGCAGGACGACTGAAGAGACCCAGTACTTC
>NA|TRBJ2-1|TRBV2|few
CASSVETVGVNEQFF
TGTGCCAGCAGTGTAGAGACAGTGGGGGTCAATGAGCAGTTCTTC
>TRBD1|TRBJ1-6|TRBV11-2|NA
CASSFDRDNSPLHF
TGTGCCAGCAGCTTCGACAGGGATAATTCACCCCTCCACTTT
>NA|TRBJ2-5|TRBV10-1|few
CASSAGVQETQYF
TGCGCCAGCAGTGCAGGGGTTCAAGAGACCCAGTACTTC
>TRBD2|TRBJ2-7|TRBV5-6|NA
CASSLEWKREDEQYF
TGTGCCAGCAGCTTGGAGTGGAAACGGGAGGACGAGCAGTACTTC
>TRBD1|TRBJ2-7|TRBV6-6|NA
CASSYPDRGFYEQYF
TGTGCCAGCAGTTACCCCGACAGGGGTTTTTACGAGCAGTACTTC
>TRBD2|TRBJ2-3|TRBV4-1|NA
CASSQVAERGRTDTQYF
TGCGCCAGCAGCCAAGTCGCGGAGCGGGGCCGCACAGATACGCAGTATTTT
>TRBD2|TRBJ2-5|TRBV13|NA
CASSSSREGGSETQYF
TGTGCCAGCAGCTCATCCAGGGAGGGCGGATCAGAGACCCAGTACTTC
>NA|TRBJ1-5|TRBV7-6|few
CASSYRINQPQHF
TGTGCCAGCAGCTACAGGATTAATCAGCCCCAGCATTTT
>NA|TRBJ2-5|TRBV6-5|NA
CASSYSDSRKETQYF
TGTGCCAGCAGTTACTCTGACAGCCGAAAAGAGACCCAGTACTTC
>NA|TRBJ2-1|TRBV7-9|NA
CASSSEDEQFF
TGTGCCAGCAGCAGCGAGGATGAGCAGTTCTTC
>NA|TRBJ1-2|TRBV7-2|NA
CASSPGPQGGYTF
TGTGCCAGCAGCCCGGGACCCCAGGGAGGCTACACCTTC
>NA|TRBJ1-4|TRBV18|NA
CASSPARGVNEKLFF
TGTGCCAGCTCACCGGCCAGGGGCGTTAATGAAAAACTGTTTTTT
>TRBD2|TRBJ2-1|TRBV18|NA
CASSYGGTNYNEQFF
TGTGCCAGCTCATACGGTGGGACTAACTACAATGAGCAGTTCTTC
>TRBD1|TRBJ1-6|TRBV24-1|NA
CATSPRAGGGPPLHF
TGTGCCACCAGCCCCCGGGCAGGGGGGGGGCCACCCCTCCACTTT
>TRBD1|TRBJ1-2|TRBV19|NA
CASSIGTGYGYTF
TGTGCCAGTAGTATAGGGACAGGCTATGGCTACACCTTC
>NA|TRBJ1-5|TRBV7-4|NA
CASPSCWAQHF
TGTGCCAGCCCCAGTTGTTGGGCCCAGCATTTT
>TRBD2|TRBJ2-3|TRBV18|NA
CASSPIVAGGQTDTQYF
TGTGCCAGCTCACCAATTGTAGCGGGGGGGCAAACAGATACGCAGTATTTT
>TRBD1|TRBJ1-5|TRBV6-5|NA
CASSTTGTGPQPQHF
TGTGCCAGCAGCACGACCGGGACAGGGCCCCAGCCCCAGCATTTT